This TCR beta chain appears in the sequencing data of a study of blood T cell repertoires in COVID-19. TCRdb keeps only in-frame clones here, not all; method: immunoSEQ multiplex PCR. The repertoire has around 160,000 clones, 80% to 90% of them found once; the top ten carry roughly 13%. Looked up from germline, CDR1 is LGHDT and CDR2 is YNNKEL (reference sequence). V was pared by 2 bases and J by 7 bases, with 18 bases between. The CDR3 is made up of 16 amino acids. The chain uses TRBV3-1 (or the pseudogene TRBV3-2) and TRBJ2-1; D is possibly TRBD2 (6 bases). Sequencing was done on a sample of peripheral blood. This TCR was recovered from a man younger than 35 with COVID-19, enrolled during active disease. CDR3 residues: CASSQPGRAVGNEQFF. The DNA of the CDR3 is TGTGCCAGCAGCCAACCCGGGAGAGCGGTAGGGAATGAGCAGTTCTTC.